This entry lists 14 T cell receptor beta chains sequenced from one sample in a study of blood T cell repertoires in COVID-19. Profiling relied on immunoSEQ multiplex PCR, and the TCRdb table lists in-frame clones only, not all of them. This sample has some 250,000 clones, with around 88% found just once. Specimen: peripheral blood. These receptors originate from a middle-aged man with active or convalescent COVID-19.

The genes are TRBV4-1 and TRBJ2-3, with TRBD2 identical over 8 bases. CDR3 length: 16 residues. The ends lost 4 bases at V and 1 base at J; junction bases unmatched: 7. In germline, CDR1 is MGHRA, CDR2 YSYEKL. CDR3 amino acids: CASSPSGGLGTDTQYF. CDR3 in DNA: TGCGCCAGCAGCCCCTCGGGAGGGTTGGGCACAGATACGCAGTATTTT.

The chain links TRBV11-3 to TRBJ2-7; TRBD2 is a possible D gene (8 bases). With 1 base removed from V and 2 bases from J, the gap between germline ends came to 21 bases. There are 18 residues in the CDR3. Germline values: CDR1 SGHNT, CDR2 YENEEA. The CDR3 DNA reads TGTGCCAGCAGCTTAGGGAGGGGGCAGCGGGAGAGGGCCTACGAGCAGTACTTC. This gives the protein CASSLGRGQRERAYEQYF.

The CDR3 region has the DNA TGTGCCAGCAGCCCAGGGATCTCCATGAACACTGAAGCTTTCTTT. Amino acids: CASSPGISMNTEAFF. The chain links TRBV28 to TRBJ1-1, with D maybe TRBD1 (5 bases). V was clipped by 6 bases and J by 0 bases, with 14 bases between them. Germline-derived CDR1 and CDR2 are MDHEN and SYDVKM. This CDR3 region has 15 residues. Full variable domain (missing parts from reference TRBV28 and TRBJ1-1): DVKVTQSSRYLVKRTGEKVFLECVQDMDHENMFWYRQDPGLGLRLIYFSYDVKMKEKGDIPEGYSVSREKKERFSLILESASTNQTSMYLCASSPGISMNTEAFFGQGTRLTVV.

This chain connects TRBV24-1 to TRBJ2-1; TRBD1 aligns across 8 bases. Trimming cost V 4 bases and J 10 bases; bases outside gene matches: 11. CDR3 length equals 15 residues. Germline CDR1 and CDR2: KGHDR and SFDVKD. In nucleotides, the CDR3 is TGTGCCACCAGTGACCCAGTGACAGGGGTTGGCGAGCAGTTCTTC. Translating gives CATSDPVTGVGEQFF.

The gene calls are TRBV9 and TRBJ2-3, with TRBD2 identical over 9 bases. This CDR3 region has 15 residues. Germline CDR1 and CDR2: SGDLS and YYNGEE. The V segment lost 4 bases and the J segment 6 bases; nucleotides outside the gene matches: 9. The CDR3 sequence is CASSTLSGGMDTQYF. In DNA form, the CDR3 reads TGTGCCAGCAGCACCCTTAGCGGGGGTATGGATACGCAGTATTTT. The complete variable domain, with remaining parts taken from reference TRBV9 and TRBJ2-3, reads DSGVTQTPKHLITATGQRVTLRCSPRSGDLSVYWYQQSLDQGLQFLIQYYNGEERAKGNILERFSAQQFPDLHSELNLSSLELGDSALYFCASSTLSGGMDTQYFGPGTRLTVL.

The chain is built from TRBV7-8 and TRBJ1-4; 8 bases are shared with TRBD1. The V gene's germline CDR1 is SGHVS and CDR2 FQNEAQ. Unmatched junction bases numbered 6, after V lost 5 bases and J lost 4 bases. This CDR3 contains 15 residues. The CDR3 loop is CASSLKTGVNEKLFF. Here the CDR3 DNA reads TGTGCCAGCAGCCTAAAGACAGGGGTTAATGAAAAACTGTTTTTT.

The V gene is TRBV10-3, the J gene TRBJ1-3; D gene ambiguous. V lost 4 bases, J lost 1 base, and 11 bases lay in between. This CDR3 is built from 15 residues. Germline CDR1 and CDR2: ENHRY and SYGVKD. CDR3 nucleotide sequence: TGTGCCATCAGTGGTCAGGAAGATTCTGGAAACACCATATATTTT. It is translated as CAISGQEDSGNTIYF.

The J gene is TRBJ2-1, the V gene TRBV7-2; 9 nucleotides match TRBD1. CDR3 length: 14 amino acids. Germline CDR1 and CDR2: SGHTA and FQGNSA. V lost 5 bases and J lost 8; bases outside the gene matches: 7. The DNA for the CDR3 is TGTGCCAGCAGCCCGGACAGGGGAGGTTATGAGCAGTTCTTC. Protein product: CASSPDRGGYEQFF.

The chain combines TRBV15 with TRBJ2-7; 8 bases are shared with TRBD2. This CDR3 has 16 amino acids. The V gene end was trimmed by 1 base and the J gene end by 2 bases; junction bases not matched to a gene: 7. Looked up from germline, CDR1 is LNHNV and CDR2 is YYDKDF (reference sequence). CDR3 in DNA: TGTGCCACCAGCAGAGCTTCCTCAGCGGGGGCCTACGAGCAGTACTTC. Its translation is CATSRASSAGAYEQYF.

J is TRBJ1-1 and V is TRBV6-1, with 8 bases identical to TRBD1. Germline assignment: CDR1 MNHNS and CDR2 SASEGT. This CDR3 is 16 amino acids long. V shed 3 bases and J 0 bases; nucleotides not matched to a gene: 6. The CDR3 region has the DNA TGTGCCAGCAGTGAGACAGGGGCGCGAATGAACACTGAAGCTTTCTTT. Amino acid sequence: CASSETGARMNTEAFF.

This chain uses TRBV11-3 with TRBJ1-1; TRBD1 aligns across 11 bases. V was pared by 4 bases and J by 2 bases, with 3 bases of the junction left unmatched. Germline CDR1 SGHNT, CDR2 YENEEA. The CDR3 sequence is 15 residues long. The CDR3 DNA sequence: TGTGCCAGCAGCTCGGACAGGGGGCGAAACACTGAAGCTTTCTTT. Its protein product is CASSSDRGRNTEAFF.

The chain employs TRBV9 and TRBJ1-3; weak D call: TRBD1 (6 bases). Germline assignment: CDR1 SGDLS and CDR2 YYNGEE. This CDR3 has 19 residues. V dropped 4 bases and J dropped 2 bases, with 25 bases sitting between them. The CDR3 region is CASSSSGPKGTLAGNTIYF. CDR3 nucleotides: TGTGCCAGCAGCTCCTCAGGTCCTAAGGGGACACTTGCTGGAAACACCATATATTTT.

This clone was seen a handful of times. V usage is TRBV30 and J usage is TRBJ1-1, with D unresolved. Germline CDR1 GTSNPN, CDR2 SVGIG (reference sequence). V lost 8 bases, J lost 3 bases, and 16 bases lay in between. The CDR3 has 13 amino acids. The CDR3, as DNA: TGTGCCCGACGGAGCGAGCAATACACTGAAGCTTTCTTT. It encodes CARRSEQYTEAFF. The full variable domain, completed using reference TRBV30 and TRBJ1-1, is SQTIHQWPATLVQPVGSPLSLECTVEGTSNPNLYWYRQAAGRGLQLLFYSVGIGQISSEVPQNLSASRPQDRQFILSSKKLLLSDSGFYLCARRSEQYTEAFFGQGTRLTVV.

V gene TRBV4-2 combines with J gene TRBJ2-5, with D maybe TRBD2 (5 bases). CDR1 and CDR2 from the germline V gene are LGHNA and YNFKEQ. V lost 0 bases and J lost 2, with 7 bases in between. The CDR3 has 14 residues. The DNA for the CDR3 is TGTGCCAGCAGCCAAGAGAGCGGACAAGAGACCCAGTACTTC. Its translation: CASSQESGQETQYF.